The 32 T cell receptor beta chains reported below all come from one sample, sequenced in a study of technical replicates of blood from a few donors. Assay used: immunoSEQ multiplex PCR; TCRdb lists only in-frame clones, some missing. The table shows just under 60,000 clones, with 91% occurring only once. The sequenced sample was PBMCs. The origin of the receptors is a human donor in good health. Some clones in this sample may be carry-over from other donors' samples.

The chain carries TRBV29-1 and TRBJ2-7; TRBD1 might be the D (5 bases). Germline lookup yields CDR1 SQVTM and CDR2 ANQGSEA. Trimming pared 7 bases from V and 6 bases from J, leaving 13 bases between. This CDR3 has 11 residues. The CDR3 DNA follows: TGCAGCGCCGGGCAGGGTTCCGAGCAGTACTTC. Amino acids: CSAGQGSEQYF.

The CDR3 is CASAGEGFRGYTF. The DNA of the CDR3 is TGTGCCAGCGCCGGGGAGGGCTTTCGGGGCTACACCTTC. The chain links TRBV25-1 to TRBJ1-2; no firm D call. CDR3 length: 13 residues. V gave up 8 bases and J gave up 8 bases, with 18 bases separating them. The germline gives CDR1 MGHDK, CDR2 SYGVNS.

As for this clone: The germline gene is not matched at one end of the junction; a read error may be the cause. This rearrangement joins TRBV6-1 to TRBJ1-1; 7 nucleotides match TRBD1. The CDR3 contains 13 residues. The germline gives CDR1 MNHNS, CDR2 SASEGT. CDR3: CASREGGRSPAFF. In DNA, the CDR3 is TGTGCCAGCAGGGAAGGGGGCAGGTCGCCAGCTTTCTTT.

The chain carries TRBV4-1 and TRBJ2-7; D is possibly TRBD2 (5 bases). The CDR3 runs to 13 residues. V lost 1 base and J 3 bases, leaving 7 bases between the germline ends. Looked up from germline, CDR1 is MGHRA and CDR2 is YSYEKL. Here the CDR3 reads CASSQVANYEQYF. The CDR3 nucleotides are TGCGCCAGCAGCCAAGTAGCGAACTACGAGCAGTACTTC.

CDR3 amino acids: CASSRWTSGRDEQFF. The CDR3 DNA follows: TGTGCCAGCAGCCGATGGACTAGCGGGAGAGATGAGCAGTTCTTC. The V gene is TRBV5-4, the J gene TRBJ2-1; TRBD2 aligns across 13 bases. The CDR3 sequence is 15 residues long. Losses at the gene ends were 4 bases for V and 8 bases for J; bases not matched to a gene: 6. CDR1 is SGHNT and CDR2 is YYREEE in the germline V gene (reference sequence).

The rearrangement links TRBV2 to TRBJ2-5, with a tentative D call TRBD1 (6 bases). V lost 7 bases to trimming and J lost 0 bases, with 15 bases between them. Germline V CDR1 and CDR2: SNHLY, FYNNEI. The CDR3 extends over 15 amino acids. The CDR3 nucleotides read TGTGCCAGCAAATACCAGGGGACCTACCAAGAGACCCAGTACTTC. This codes for CASKYQGTYQETQYF.

The rearrangement links TRBV27 to TRBJ2-7; D unclear. CDR1 is MNHEY and CDR2 is SMNVEV in the germline V gene (reference sequence). The CDR3 sequence is 14 residues long. Trimming removed 0 bases at V and 2 bases at J, with 8 bases between. The CDR3 reads CASSLSRSTYEQYF. As DNA, the CDR3 is TGTGCCAGCAGTTTATCCAGGTCCACCTACGAGCAGTACTTC.

The chain has TRBV4-1 and TRBJ2-3; 11 bases are shared with TRBD2. CDR1 MGHRA and CDR2 YSYEKL come from the germline V gene. The junction had 12 bases not matched to a gene; V was cut back by 1 base and J by 6 bases. The CDR3 consists of 18 residues. The CDR3 spells CASSQGGLAGGPGDTQYF. CDR3 DNA: TGCGCCAGCAGCCAAGGGGGGCTAGCGGGAGGACCTGGGGATACGCAGTATTTT.

The rearrangement links TRBV19 to TRBJ2-7; D remains unclear. V lost 7 bases to trimming and J lost 12 bases, with 19 bases between them. The CDR3 is 12 residues long. Germline loops: CDR1 LNHDA, CDR2 SQIVND (reference sequence). The CDR3 sequence is CASTWQRIAPYF. CDR3 nucleotide sequence: TGTGCCAGTACCTGGCAGCGAATTGCTCCGTACTTC.

This clone came up a few times. The V gene is TRBV11-2, the J gene TRBJ1-1; no firm D call. V was trimmed by 6 bases and J by 8 bases, leaving 19 bases between them. This CDR3 is built from 14 residues. Looked up from germline, CDR1 is SGHAT and CDR2 is FQNNGV. The CDR3 region is CASRPIKRGAEAFF. In nucleotides, the CDR3 is TGTGCCAGCAGACCCATCAAACGGGGAGCCGAAGCTTTCTTT.

The chain employs TRBV11-3 and TRBJ2-2; perhaps TRBD2 as D (6 bases). Trimming removed 2 bases at V and 1 base at J, with 23 bases between. Germline V gene sequence: CDR1 SGHNT, CDR2 YENEEA. This CDR3 region has 20 residues. This CDR3 is CASSLSPPGTGRRNTGELFF. CDR3 in DNA: TGTGCCAGCAGCTTAAGTCCCCCCGGGACTGGGCGTCGGAACACCGGGGAGCTGTTTTTT.

The chain uses TRBV7-9 and TRBJ1-1; possible D gene TRBD1, 5 bases. The CDR3 totals 14 residues. The germline CDR1 and CDR2 sequences are SEHNR and FQNEAQ (reference sequence). Deletions cut 3 bases from V and 4 bases from J, with 12 bases between. The CDR3 sequence is CASSLSGVSTEAFF. CDR3 in DNA: TGTGCCAGCAGCTTGTCGGGGGTCAGCACTGAAGCTTTCTTT.

V is TRBV20-1 and J is TRBJ1-1; 7 bases are a match to TRBD1. Germline loops: CDR1 DFQATT, CDR2 SNEGSKA (reference sequence). The CDR3 length is 11 residues. The V gene end was trimmed by 5 bases and the J gene end by 13 bases; junction bases not matched to a gene: 10. The CDR3 sequence: CSARPGQEIFF. The CDR3 DNA sequence: TGCAGTGCTCGACCCGGACAGGAGATTTTCTTT.

This clone was recorded only once. The rearrangement joins TRBV6-5 to TRBJ1-2, with 8 bases lining up with TRBD1. Trimming removed 6 bases from V and 4 bases from J; junction bases left unmatched: 7. The CDR3 length is 14 residues. Germline V lookup: CDR1 MNHEY, CDR2 SVGAGI. CDR3 nucleotides: TGTGCCAGCAGAACAGGACAGGGAAGCTATGGCTACACCTTC. It encodes CASRTGQGSYGYTF.

The chain is built from TRBV7-2 and TRBJ1-3; D possibly corresponds to TRBD1 (5 bases). This CDR3 comprises 13 residues. Trimming left V 8 bases short and J 4 bases short, with 12 bases between. Per the germline V gene, CDR1 is SGHTA and CDR2 is FQGNSA. The CDR3 here is CASAGVRGNTIYF. In DNA form, the CDR3 reads TGTGCCAGCGCGGGGGTGAGGGGAAACACCATATATTTT. Full variable domain (rest looked up from reference TRBV7-2 and TRBJ1-3): GAGVSQSPSNKVTEKGKDVELRCDPISGHTALYWYRQSLGQGLEFLIYFQGNSAPDKSGLPSDRFSAERTGGSVSTLTIQRTQQEDSAVYLCASAGVRGNTIYFGEGSWLTVV.

CDR3 nucleotides: TGTGCCAGCAGCTTGATGGGGGGACTCGGGGCCCAGCATTTT. Its protein is CASSLMGGLGAQHF. The chain joins TRBV5-8 to TRBJ1-5; possible D gene TRBD1, 5 bases. Germline CDR1 SGHTS, CDR2 YDEGEE. Trimming pared 1 base from V and 11 bases from J, leaving 16 bases between. The CDR3 length is 14 residues.

The chain has TRBV6-5 and TRBJ1-2; D gene ambiguous. V lost 0 bases and J 8 bases, leaving 10 bases between the germline ends. There are 13 residues in the CDR3. From germline, CDR1 is MNHEY and CDR2 SVGAGI. CDR3 region: CASSYSTSGGYTF. The CDR3 region has the DNA TGTGCCAGCAGTTACTCGACGTCGGGGGGCTACACCTTC.

The CDR3 DNA sequence: TGTGCCAGCAGCCAAGGGACTAGCGGGGGCCTACGACCCTACAATGAGCAGTTCTTC. Translation: CASSQGTSGGLRPYNEQFF. V and J are TRBV14 and TRBJ2-1, with TRBD2 matching 13 bases. The CDR3 runs 19 residues. J was trimmed by 2 bases and V by 1 base; bases with no gene match: 8. Germline V gene sequence: CDR1 SGHDN, CDR2 FVKESK.

The rearrangement joins TRBV4-1 to TRBJ2-5; TRBD2 agrees at 7 bases. V was clipped by 11 bases and J by 4 bases; unmatched bases: 10. The CDR3 has 13 amino acids. Germline V gives CDR1 MGHRA, CDR2 YSYEKL. CDR3 residues: CAAQTGGGETQYF. The CDR3 nucleotides read TGCGCCGCCCAAACGGGCGGGGGAGAGACCCAGTACTTC.

V gene TRBV15 combines with J gene TRBJ1-4, with D uncertain. This CDR3 is built from 13 residues. Trimming stripped 8 bases from V and 8 bases from J, with 15 bases between. CDR1 is LNHNV and CDR2 is YYDKDF in the germline V gene (reference sequence). CDR3 DNA sequence: TGTGCCACCGCGGGTCGGGAAGGCGAAAAACTGTTTTTT. Residues: CATAGREGEKLFF.

The CDR3 region has the DNA TGTGCCAGCAGCTTGGCGGACACCGGGGAGCTGTTTTTT. This gives the protein CASSLADTGELFF. The V and J genes are TRBV5-5 and TRBJ2-2; D is uncertain. V dropped 0 bases and J dropped 3 bases, with 3 bases sitting between them. Germline-derived CDR1 and CDR2 are SGHKS and YYEKEE (reference sequence). The CDR3 spans 13 residues.

The chain joins TRBV7-8 to TRBJ2-1, with TRBD1 as a possible D gene (6 bases). V was shortened by 5 bases and J by 8 bases, with 16 bases between the two germline ends. From germline, CDR1 is SGHVS and CDR2 FQNEAQ. This CDR3 spans 14 amino acids. The CDR3 here is CASSMTGLADEQFF. The CDR3 region has the DNA TGTGCCAGCAGCATGACAGGTCTGGCGGATGAGCAGTTCTTC.

This clone was observed a single time. This rearrangement joins TRBV5-1 to TRBJ2-7; 12 bases line up with TRBD2. V lost 0 bases to trimming and J lost 8 bases; unmatched junction nucleotides: 6. The CDR3 is 15 amino acids. Germline lookup yields CDR1 SGHRS and CDR2 YFSETQ. CDR3 protein: CASSLETSGGHQQYF. The CDR3 coding sequence is TGCGCCAGCAGCTTGGAGACTAGCGGGGGACATCAGCAGTACTTC.

The chain recombines TRBV7-3 with TRBJ2-3; 8 nucleotides match TRBD1. After removal of 5 bases from V and 3 bases from J, the junction contained 7 bases not matched to a gene. Germline CDR1 reads SGHTA; CDR2 reads FQGTGA. CDR3 size: 15 residues. The CDR3, as DNA: TGTGCCAGCAGCACCCTCGGGACAGGTACAGATACGCAGTATTTT. Amino acids: CASSTLGTGTDTQYF.

The CDR3 DNA reads as TGTGCCTGGAGTGTACAGGCGGGACAGCAGTTCTTC. Residues: CAWSVQAGQQFF. The chain combines TRBV30 with TRBJ2-1; maybe TRBD2 (6 bases). This CDR3 comprises 12 residues. Germline V gives CDR1 GTSNPN, CDR2 SVGIG (reference sequence). V was cut by 0 bases and J by 11 bases, with 11 bases left in between.

The V gene is TRBV6-5, the J gene TRBJ2-1; TRBD1 matches at 7 bases. CDR3 size: 15 residues. Germline values: CDR1 MNHEY, CDR2 SVGAGI. The V segment lost 2 bases and the J segment 9 bases; nucleotides outside the gene matches: 10. CDR3 coding DNA: TGTGCCAGCAGTTACGGGGACAGAAGTAAACCTGAGCAGTTCTTC. Translated, it gives CASSYGDRSKPEQFF.

This clone appeared once. The chain combines TRBV18 with TRBJ1-3; D gene unclear. V lost 3 bases to trimming and J lost 0 bases, with 9 bases between them. CDR3 size: 15 residues. Germline CDR1 and CDR2: KGHSH and LQKENI. CDR3 DNA: TGTGCCAGCTCACCTGGGAGAGGCTCTGGAAACACCATATATTTT. Amino acid sequence: CASSPGRGSGNTIYF.

V and J are TRBV29-1 and TRBJ1-1, with D perhaps TRBD1 (5 bases). The germline V gene has CDR1 SQVTM and CDR2 ANQGSEA. V lost 3 bases to trimming and J lost 0 bases, with 14 bases between them. CDR3 length: 15 amino acids. Here the CDR3 reads CSVDRGQSLNTEAFF. CDR3 nucleotides: TGCAGCGTTGATAGGGGCCAATCTTTGAACACTGAAGCTTTCTTT.

V gene TRBV19 combines with J gene TRBJ2-3, with TRBD1 identical over 7 bases. CDR1 LNHDA and CDR2 SQIVND come from the germline V gene (reference sequence). The length of the CDR3 is 15 residues. Unmatched junction bases numbered 7, after V lost 5 bases and J lost 2 bases. The CDR3 sequence is CASSVRDSVTDTQYF. In nucleotides, the CDR3 is TGTGCCAGTAGTGTCCGGGACAGCGTCACAGATACGCAGTATTTT.

The CDR3 DNA reads TGTGCCAGCAGCCAAGCGGGGGTCAATCCGGGGGGGCGGTCGGATGAGCAGTACTTC. Amino acids: CASSQAGVNPGGRSDEQYF. The gene calls are TRBV4-2 and TRBJ2-7; 8 bases are a match to TRBD2. The CDR3 spans 19 residues. Germline CDR1 and CDR2: LGHNA and YNFKEQ. Trimming took 1 base from V and 7 from J; bases not matched to a gene: 21.

This sequence joins TRBV5-1 and TRBJ2-7; 10 positions match TRBD2. The CDR3 length is 13 residues. Per the germline V gene, CDR1 is SGHRS and CDR2 is YFSETQ. Trimming at V came to 4 bases and at J to 3 bases, leaving 1 base not matched to a gene. CDR3 nucleotides: TGCGCCAGCAGCAGCGGGGGGGGCTACGAGCAGTACTTC. As protein: CASSSGGGYEQYF. Based on the CDR3 plus reference TRBV5-1 and TRBJ2-7, the full variable domain is KAGVTQTPRYLIKTRGQQVTLSCSPISGHRSVSWYQQTPGQGLQFLFEYFSETQRNKGNFPGRFSGRQFSNSRSEMNVSTLELGDSALYLCASSSGGGYEQYFGPGTRLTVT.

The chain couples TRBV5-1 to TRBJ2-2; 7 bases align to TRBD1. V lost 6 bases to trimming and J lost 0 bases; unmatched junction nucleotides: 8. This CDR3 comprises 16 residues. Germline V gives CDR1 SGHRS, CDR2 YFSETQ. The CDR3 DNA reads as TGCGCCAGCACCTTAGGGACAGCCGCGAACACCGGGGAGCTGTTTTTT. This translates into CASTLGTAANTGELFF.